This TCR beta chain emerged from a study of control samples from healthy donors and cancer patients. CDR1 and CDR2 (germline): SNHLY, FYNNEI. The CDR3 is 12 residues long. V gave up 11 bases and J gave up 6 bases, with 13 bases separating them. This table comes from immunoSEQ multiplex PCR, and its TCRdb copy is limited to in-frame clones, with some not included. The top ten hold 5% to 7% of the sample, which has a few hundred thousand clones, around nine tenths seen once. Sequenced material: PBMCs. The V call is TRBV2, the J call TRBJ1-4, with D possibly matching TRBD1 (5 bases). This sequence originates from a man aged 35-49 years with head and neck cancer. The DNA of the CDR3 is TGTGCCGCGGCAGGGACCTATGAAAAACTGTTTTTT. Encoded protein: CAAAGTYEKLFF.